The clone carrying this TCR beta chain was observed a few times. Antigen: not known. The isolated RNA, all of it, was reverse transcribed, so expressed TCRB transcripts were what got sequenced. Assay: immunoSEQ multiplex PCR; the TCRdb copy retains only in-frame clones and omits some. The sample shows roughly 500,000 clones, about an eighth of them seen only once. Germline values: CDR1 SQVTM, CDR2 ANQGSEA. The CDR3 extends over 13 amino acids. The V end was cut by 7 bases, the J end by 2 bases, with 13 bases between. The data originate from a study of beta chain features in type 1 diabetes. Study observations and caveats: Naive, central memory and Treg TCRB repertoires appeared more alike in patients than in healthy donors. Shortening that was moderate but significant affected the TCRB CDR3s of Type 1 diabetes patients in all four CD4+ subsets. Highly expressing activated T cells could be over-counted with a cDNA template.

Material: naive CD4+ T cells from blood. The chain has TRBV29-1 and TRBJ2-3, with TRBD1 as a possible D gene (6 bases). This sequence was found in a woman aged 18-30 years in good health. The chain's CDR3 is CSAQGQYTDTQYF. As DNA, the CDR3 is TGCAGCGCACAAGGACAGTACACAGATACGCAGTATTTT.